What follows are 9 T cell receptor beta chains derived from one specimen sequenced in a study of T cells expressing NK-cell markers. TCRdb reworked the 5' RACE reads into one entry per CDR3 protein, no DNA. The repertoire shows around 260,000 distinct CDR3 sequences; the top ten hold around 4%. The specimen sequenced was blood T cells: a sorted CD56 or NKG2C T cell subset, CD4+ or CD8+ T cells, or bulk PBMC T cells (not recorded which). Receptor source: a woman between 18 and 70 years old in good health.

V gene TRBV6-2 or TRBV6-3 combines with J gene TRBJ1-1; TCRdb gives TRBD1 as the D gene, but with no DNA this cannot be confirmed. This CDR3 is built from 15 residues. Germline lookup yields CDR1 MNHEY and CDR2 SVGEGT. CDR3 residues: CASRKTQFRGLKAFF.

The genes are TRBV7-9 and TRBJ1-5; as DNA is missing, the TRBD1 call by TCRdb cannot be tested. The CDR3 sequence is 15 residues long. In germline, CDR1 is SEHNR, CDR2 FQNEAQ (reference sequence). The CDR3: CASSWGPGLNQPQHF.

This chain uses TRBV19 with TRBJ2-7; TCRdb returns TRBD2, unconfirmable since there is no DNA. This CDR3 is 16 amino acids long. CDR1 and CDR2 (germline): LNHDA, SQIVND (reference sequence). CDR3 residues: CASSTVGGSSSYEQYF.

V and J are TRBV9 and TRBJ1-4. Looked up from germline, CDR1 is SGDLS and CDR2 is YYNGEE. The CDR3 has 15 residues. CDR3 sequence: CASSVGPARGEKLFF.

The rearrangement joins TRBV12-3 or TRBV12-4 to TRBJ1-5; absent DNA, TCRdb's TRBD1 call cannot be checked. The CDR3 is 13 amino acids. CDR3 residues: CASSLGGVQPQHF.

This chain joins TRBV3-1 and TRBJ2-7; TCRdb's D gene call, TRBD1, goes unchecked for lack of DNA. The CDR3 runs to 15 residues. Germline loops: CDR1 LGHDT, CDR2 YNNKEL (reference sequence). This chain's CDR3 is CASSQRQGGLYEQYF.

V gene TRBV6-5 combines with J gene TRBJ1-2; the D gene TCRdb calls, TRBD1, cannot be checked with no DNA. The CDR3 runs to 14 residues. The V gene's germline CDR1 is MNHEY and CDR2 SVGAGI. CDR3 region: CASSSRTGGYGYTF.

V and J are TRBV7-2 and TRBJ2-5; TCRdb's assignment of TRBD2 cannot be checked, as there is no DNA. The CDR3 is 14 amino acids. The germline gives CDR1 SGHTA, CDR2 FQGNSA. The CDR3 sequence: CASSSLGGQETQYF.

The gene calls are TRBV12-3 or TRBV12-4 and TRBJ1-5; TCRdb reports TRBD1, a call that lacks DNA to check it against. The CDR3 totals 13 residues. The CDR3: CASSGTENQPQHF.